The 2 T cell receptor beta chains presented below share a single source sample, sequenced in a study of CD8+ T cells in alopecia areata. The sample's treatment: oral pan-JAK inhibitor, 5-10 mg twice daily. RNA was isolated and reverse transcribed to cDNA, the sequencing template. Measured with immunoSEQ multiplex PCR; TCRdb has only the in-frame clones, and not every one. This repertoire shows roughly 190,000 clones, roughly 60% found once; its top ten account for 1.3%. This material consisted of CD4+ T cells sorted from blood, taken around week 47, from a patient treated with tofacitinib. These receptor sequences come from a human donor with alopecia areata.

A note on this clone: This is likely a read error, given that the CDR3 carries no conserved phenylalanine or tryptophan at its end. No DNA is shown, since the ends of the CDR3 on it are uncertain; the CDR3 is the one TCRdb lists. The chain carries TRBV25-1 and TRBJ1-2; the table calls TRBD1, which could not be checked here. The CDR3 comprises 12 residues, both ends counted. Germline V gives CDR1 MGHDK, CDR2 SYGVNS. CDR3 sequence reads: CASTDARGTGII.

This chain connects TRBV2 to TRBJ2-6, with D possibly matching TRBD1 (5 bases). The CDR3 spans 17 residues. Germline V gene lookup returns CDR1 SNHLY and CDR2 FYNNEI. V shed 4 bases and J shed 0 bases, with 13 bases lying between them. As DNA, the CDR3 is TGTGCCAGCAGTGGCCAGGGCCTAAACTCTGGGGCCAACGTCCTGACTTTC. Translated: CASSGQGLNSGANVLTF.